The 14 T cell receptor beta chains listed next were all sequenced from one sample in a study of blood T cell repertoires in COVID-19. Assay used: immunoSEQ multiplex PCR; TCRdb lists only in-frame clones, some missing. The sample has some 250,000 clones; over 75% are singletons. Sequenced sample: peripheral blood. The receptors were sampled from a woman younger than 45 with acute or convalescent COVID-19.

The chain combines TRBV27 with TRBJ2-2; 9 bases align to TRBD2. From germline, CDR1 is MNHEY and CDR2 SMNVEV (reference sequence). There are 17 residues in the CDR3. V shed 7 bases, J shed 4 bases, and the junction held 13 bases outside the gene matches. In DNA, the CDR3 is TGTGCCAGCACCCCTTGGGGACTAGCCCTTGGCACCGGGGAGCTGTTTTTT. It translates to CASTPWGLALGTGELFF.

The chain is built from TRBV27 and TRBJ2-7, with 7 nucleotides matching TRBD2. The germline CDR1 and CDR2 sequences are MNHEY and SMNVEV (reference sequence). The CDR3 contains 15 residues. Trimming at V came to 3 bases and at J to 2 bases, leaving 7 bases not matched to a gene. The CDR3 loop is CASSLAGALPYEQYF. Here the CDR3 DNA reads TGTGCCAGCAGTTTGGCGGGAGCCCTTCCCTACGAGCAGTACTTC.

CDR3 DNA sequence: TGTGCTAGTGGTCAAATTAATTCACCCCTCCACTTT. Encoded protein: CASGQINSPLHF. The chain employs TRBV12-5 and TRBJ1-6; D not resolved. The V gene lost 5 bases and the J gene lost 6 bases, with 5 bases spanning the gap. Germline V gives CDR1 LGHNT, CDR2 FRNRAP. This CDR3 spans 12 amino acids.

The chain uses TRBV7-8 and TRBJ2-5, with D possibly being TRBD2 (6 bases). The CDR3 loop spans 16 amino acids. The germline V and J ends were trimmed by 5 bases and 1 base, with 17 bases remaining between them. The germline V gene encodes CDR1 SGHVS and CDR2 FQNEAQ. This CDR3 is CASSPSDYYFQETQYF. The DNA of the CDR3 is TGTGCCAGCAGCCCCTCGGACTATTATTTCCAAGAGACCCAGTACTTC.

This chain joins TRBV19 and TRBJ1-4; TRBD1 agrees at 9 bases. In germline, CDR1 is LNHDA, CDR2 SQIVND (reference sequence). This CDR3 region has 15 residues. Trimming took 6 bases from V and 6 from J; bases not matched to a gene: 8. Here the CDR3 reads CASSPGQGRYEKLFF. The CDR3 nucleotides read TGTGCCAGTAGCCCTGGACAGGGGCGGTATGAAAAACTGTTTTTT.

V gene TRBV6-2 or TRBV6-3 combines with J gene TRBJ2-7; 7 nucleotides line up with TRBD1. J lost 3 bases, V lost 0 bases, and 8 bases had no gene match. Germline CDR1 is MNHEY and CDR2 is SVGEGT. CDR3 length: 16 residues. The CDR3 nucleotides read TGTGCCAGCAGTTACTCCCCGGGACAGAGCTACTACGAGCAGTACTTC. As protein: CASSYSPGQSYYEQYF.

The CDR3 region has the DNA TGTGCCAGTAGTCCTCGGTCTAGCGGGGGGAAAGAGACCCAGTACTTC. Amino acids: CASSPRSSGGKETQYF. The chain carries TRBV19 and TRBJ2-5, with 11 bases that match TRBD2. This CDR3 region has 16 residues. J gave up 3 bases and V 5 bases, and 8 bases lay outside the gene matches. Germline V CDR1 and CDR2: LNHDA, SQIVND (reference sequence).

The rearrangement joins TRBV27 to TRBJ2-5; 11 nucleotides align to TRBD2. V was pared by 6 bases and J by 4 bases, with 13 bases of the junction left unmatched. The length of the CDR3 is 17 residues. Germline V gives CDR1 MNHEY, CDR2 SMNVEV (reference sequence). The CDR3 DNA reads as TGTGCCAGCAGAACATTCTTAGCGGGAGGGCCGGTAGAGACCCAGTACTTC. Amino acids: CASRTFLAGGPVETQYF.

The chain recombines TRBV19 with TRBJ1-5, with D possibly TRBD1 on 5 matching bases. The CDR3 is 15 residues long. Trimming removed 5 bases at V and 2 bases at J, with 13 bases between. Germline V gives CDR1 LNHDA, CDR2 SQIVND (reference sequence). CDR3 nucleotide sequence: TGTGCCAGTAGTTCCCAGGGTAACGGCAATCAGCCCCAGCATTTT. This translates into CASSSQGNGNQPQHF.

J is TRBJ2-7 and V is TRBV21-1; the DNA was not compared with TRBD1, the D call given in the table. TRBV21-1 is reported as a pseudogene. The CDR3 runs to 17 residues. The CDR3 protein is CASSKPWDRANSYEQYF. DNA for the CDR3: TGTGCCAGCAGCAAACCCTGGGACAGGGCCAACTCCTACGAGCAGTACTTC.

The chain couples TRBV5-6 to TRBJ2-3; 7 bases map to TRBD2. This CDR3 comprises 14 residues. The V and J ends lost 3 bases and 4 bases, in that order; junction bases with no gene match: 5. CDR1 SGHDT and CDR2 YYEEEE come from the germline V gene. DNA of the CDR3: TGTGCCAGCAGCTCGCGACTAGCCGCAGATACGCAGTATTTT. Its translation: CASSSRLAADTQYF.

Note on this clone: This same CDR3 is encoded by further DNA sequences in the sample. V gene TRBV19 combines with J gene TRBJ1-1; D gene unclear. Germline V gene lookup returns CDR1 LNHDA and CDR2 SQIVND (reference sequence). The CDR3 is 12 residues long. V was cut by 5 bases and J by 0 bases, with 4 bases left in between. In DNA, the CDR3 is TGTGCCAGTAGTCTCCTGAACACTGAAGCTTTCTTT. It codes for CASSLLNTEAFF.

The sample holds a few counts of this clone. The CDR3 DNA follows: TGTGCCTGGAGTGTGTTGAGGGAGCAGTTCTTC. Protein sequence: CAWSVLREQFF. The genes are TRBV30 and TRBJ2-1; D is undetermined. CDR1 and CDR2 (germline): GTSNPN, SVGIG (reference sequence). CDR3 length: 11 residues. The V end lost 0 bases, the J end lost 10 bases, and 7 bases lay between the germline ends.

The V gene is TRBV7-8, the J gene TRBJ2-7; 13 bases line up with TRBD2. The germline V gene encodes CDR1 SGHVS and CDR2 FQNEAQ. Losses at the gene ends were 4 bases for V and 7 bases for J; bases not matched to a gene: 7. The CDR3 totals 15 residues. The CDR3 coding sequence is TGTGCCAGCAGCTACCGACTAGCGGGAGGAGGGGAGCAGTACTTC. As protein: CASSYRLAGGGEQYF.